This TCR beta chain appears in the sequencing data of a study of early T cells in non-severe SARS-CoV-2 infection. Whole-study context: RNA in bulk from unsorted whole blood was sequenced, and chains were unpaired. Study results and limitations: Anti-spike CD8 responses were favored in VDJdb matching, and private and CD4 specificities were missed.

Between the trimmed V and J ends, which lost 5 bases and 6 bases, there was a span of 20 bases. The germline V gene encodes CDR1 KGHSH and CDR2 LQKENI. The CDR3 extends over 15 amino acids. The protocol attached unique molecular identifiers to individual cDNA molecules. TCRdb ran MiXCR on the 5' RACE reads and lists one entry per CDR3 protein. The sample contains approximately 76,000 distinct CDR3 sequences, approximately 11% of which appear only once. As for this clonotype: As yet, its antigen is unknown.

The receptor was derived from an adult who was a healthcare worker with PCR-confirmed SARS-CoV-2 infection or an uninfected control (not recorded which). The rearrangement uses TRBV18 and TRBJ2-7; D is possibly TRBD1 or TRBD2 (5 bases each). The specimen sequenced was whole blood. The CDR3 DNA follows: TGTGCCAGCTCAACGCAGGGAGACACGGTGGGCGAGCAGTACTTC. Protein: CASSTQGDTVGEQYF.